Below are 18 T cell receptor beta chains sequenced from a single sample in a study of technical replicates of blood from a handful of donors. The assay was immunoSEQ multiplex PCR, and TCRdb's table has in-frame clones only and misses some. This sample has tens of thousands of clones, with about 92% found just once. The sequenced sample consisted of T cells isolated from PBMCs. These receptors were collected from a human donor in good health.

The rearrangement links TRBV10-3 to TRBJ1-5; 8 bases map to TRBD1. The ends lost 6 bases at V and 5 bases at J; junction bases unmatched: 6. Per germline, CDR1 ENHRY and CDR2 SYGVKD. The CDR3 totals 14 residues. CDR3 in amino acids: CAISSGQGDQPQHF. CDR3 bases: TGTGCCATCAGCTCTGGACAGGGTGATCAGCCCCAGCATTTT.

The chain carries TRBV6-6 and TRBJ2-1, with 8 nucleotides matching TRBD1. Germline V gene sequence: CDR1 MNHNY, CDR2 SVGAGI (reference sequence). Unmatched junction bases numbered 4, after V lost 6 bases and J lost 6 bases. The CDR3 has 13 residues. CDR3 residues: CASRPTGGNEQFF. Written as DNA, the CDR3 is TGTGCCAGCAGGCCTACAGGGGGCAATGAGCAGTTCTTC.

The J gene is TRBJ1-2, the V gene TRBV29-1; the D gene is possibly TRBD1 (5 bases). Germline V CDR1 and CDR2: SQVTM, ANQGSEA. Trimming left V 5 bases short and J 8 bases short, with 12 bases between. The CDR3 is 11 residues long. The CDR3 here is CSVMGGSGYTF. In DNA form, the CDR3 reads TGCAGCGTTATGGGGGGGTCCGGCTACACCTTC. Looking up the rest from reference TRBV29-1 and TRBJ1-2 gives the full variable domain: SAVISQKPSRDICQRGTSLTIQCQVDSQVTMMFWYRQQPGQSLTLIATANQGSEATYESGFVIDKFPISRPNLTFSTLTVSNMSPEDSSIYLCSVMGGSGYTFGSGTRLTVV.

This chain uses TRBV29-1 with TRBJ2-7; TRBD1 matches at 8 bases. CDR3 size: 14 residues. The junction had 10 bases not matched to a gene; V was cut back by 3 bases and J by 6 bases. Germline-derived CDR1 and CDR2 are SQVTM and ANQGSEA. The CDR3 loop is CSVENGRGQFEQYF. The CDR3 bases are TGCAGCGTTGAGAATGGCAGGGGGCAGTTCGAGCAGTACTTC.

The CDR3 DNA reads as TGTGCCAGCTCACCAACTGCGGGCTCAACTAATGAAAAACTGTTTTTT. It yields the protein CASSPTAGSTNEKLFF. This rearrangement joins TRBV18 to TRBJ1-4; D call uncertain. The CDR3 consists of 16 residues. Trimming stripped 2 bases from V and 0 bases from J, with 10 bases between. Looked up from germline, CDR1 is KGHSH and CDR2 is LQKENI.

The CDR3 coding sequence is TGTGCCAGCAGCCGTAGCGGGGGGAAGACCCAGTACTTC. As protein: CASSRSGGKTQYF. This chain connects TRBV28 to TRBJ2-5, with 10 bases identical to TRBD2. The CDR3 loop spans 13 amino acids. V gave up 6 bases and J gave up 6 bases; unmatched junction bases: 4. The germline V gene encodes CDR1 MDHEN and CDR2 SYDVKM.

The chain is built from TRBV5-1 and TRBJ2-7; 7 nucleotides match TRBD1. V was pared by 4 bases and J by 5 bases, with 6 bases of the junction left unmatched. The germline CDR1 and CDR2 sequences are SGHRS and YFSETQ. The CDR3 consists of 13 residues. The CDR3 region has the DNA TGCGCCAGCAGCCATCTTGGGACAGACGAGCAGTACTTC. It specifies CASSHLGTDEQYF. Complete variable domain (other parts from reference TRBV5-1 and TRBJ2-7): KAGVTQTPRYLIKTRGQQVTLSCSPISGHRSVSWYQQTPGQGLQFLFEYFSETQRNKGNFPGRFSGRQFSNSRSEMNVSTLELGDSALYLCASSHLGTDEQYFGPGTRLTVT.

This clone was detected once. The rearrangement joins TRBV12-5 to TRBJ2-3, with 10 bases aligning to TRBD1. The CDR3 has 15 amino acids. Per the germline V gene, CDR1 is LGHNT and CDR2 is FRNRAP. The V segment lost 7 bases and the J segment 4 bases; nucleotides outside the gene matches: 8. The CDR3 DNA reads TGTGCTAGTGCCTCGGGACAGGGGTTGGCAGATACGCAGTATTTT. This encodes CASASGQGLADTQYF.

The rearrangement joins TRBV5-1 to TRBJ2-1; D ambiguous. There are 13 residues in the CDR3. Between the trimmed V and J ends, which lost 1 base and 6 bases, there was a span of 8 bases. Germline CDR1 reads SGHRS; CDR2 reads YFSETQ. The CDR3 protein is CASSLTAGNEQFF. In DNA form, the CDR3 reads TGCGCCAGCAGCTTGACCGCAGGCAATGAGCAGTTCTTC.

The chain recombines TRBV5-1 with TRBJ1-1; D gene ambiguous. This CDR3 region has 16 residues. Deletions cut 0 bases from V and 4 bases from J, with 16 bases between. Germline V gene lookup returns CDR1 SGHRS and CDR2 YFSETQ. CDR3 DNA sequence: TGCGCCAGCAGCTTGGATCAGGCGGGAGCTTCCACTGAAGCTTTCTTT. As protein: CASSLDQAGASTEAFF.

This chain connects TRBV14 to TRBJ2-7; D is uncertain. The length of the CDR3 is 15 residues. V dropped 2 bases and J dropped 3 bases, with 14 bases sitting between them. Germline V gene lookup returns CDR1 SGHDN and CDR2 FVKESK. This chain's CDR3 is CASSQSLRSVYEQYF. Written as DNA, the CDR3 is TGTGCCAGCAGCCAAAGCCTTCGCTCTGTCTACGAGCAGTACTTC.

This chain uses TRBV27 with TRBJ2-6, with 7 positions matching TRBD2. Germline trimming cut 5 bases from V and 2 bases from J; bases unmatched to any gene: 9. CDR3 size: 17 residues. From germline, CDR1 is MNHEY and CDR2 SMNVEV (reference sequence). DNA for the CDR3: TGTGCCAGCAGTACACTAGCGAAGGGTCCTGGGGCCAACGTCCTGACTTTC. This encodes CASSTLAKGPGANVLTF.

This clone has just a few counts. V and J are TRBV6-1 and TRBJ1-2; D unresolved. Trimming shortened V by 1 base and J by 5 bases, and 11 bases separated the two germline ends. This CDR3 comprises 14 residues. CDR1 and CDR2 from the germline V gene are MNHNS and SASEGT. In DNA, the CDR3 is TGTGCCAGCAGTGAAGTGCCGGGGAAATATGGCTACACCTTC. Its translation: CASSEVPGKYGYTF.

The rearrangement uses TRBV5-1 and TRBJ2-7; D gene ambiguous. CDR3 length: 14 residues. Germline loops: CDR1 SGHRS, CDR2 YFSETQ. V dropped 0 bases and J dropped 5 bases, with 12 bases sitting between them. The CDR3 sequence: CASSLGLDPHEQYF. The CDR3 DNA follows: TGCGCCAGCAGCTTGGGTCTAGACCCCCACGAGCAGTACTTC.

This chain links TRBV11-2 with TRBJ2-7, with D possibly TRBD2 on 7 matching bases. V was cut by 4 bases and J by 2 bases, with 12 bases left in between. This CDR3 is 14 amino acids long. Per the germline V gene, CDR1 is SGHAT and CDR2 is FQNNGV. CDR3 region: CASSWAGDTYEQYF. The DNA of the CDR3 is TGTGCCAGCAGCTGGGCGGGGGACACCTACGAGCAGTACTTC.

The J gene is TRBJ1-1, the V gene TRBV5-1; 7 bases line up with TRBD1. Germline V CDR1 and CDR2: SGHRS, YFSETQ. Trimming removed 0 bases from V and 5 bases from J; junction bases left unmatched: 4. This CDR3 has 14 amino acids. CDR3 DNA: TGCGCCAGCAGCTTGGTCCAGGGGGGAACTGAAGCTTTCTTT. This translates into CASSLVQGGTEAFF.

The CDR3 loop reads CASSADGGGIRFNQPQHF. CDR3 sequence (DNA): TGTGCCAGCAGTGCCGATGGGGGGGGCATTAGATTCAATCAGCCCCAGCATTTT. The gene calls are TRBV27 and TRBJ1-5; TRBD1 is a possible D gene (6 bases). Deletions cut 5 bases from V and 3 bases from J, with 23 bases between. This CDR3 contains 18 residues. Germline loops: CDR1 MNHEY, CDR2 SMNVEV (reference sequence).

The rearrangement links TRBV6-5 to TRBJ1-5; 7 positions agree with TRBD1. Germline assignment: CDR1 MNHEY and CDR2 SVGAGI. V shed 6 bases, J shed 9 bases, and the junction held 11 bases outside the gene matches. CDR3 length equals 14 residues. The CDR3 nucleotides read TGTGCCAGCAGCGAAATTCTGACAGGGCTGCCCCAGCATTTT. This encodes CASSEILTGLPQHF.